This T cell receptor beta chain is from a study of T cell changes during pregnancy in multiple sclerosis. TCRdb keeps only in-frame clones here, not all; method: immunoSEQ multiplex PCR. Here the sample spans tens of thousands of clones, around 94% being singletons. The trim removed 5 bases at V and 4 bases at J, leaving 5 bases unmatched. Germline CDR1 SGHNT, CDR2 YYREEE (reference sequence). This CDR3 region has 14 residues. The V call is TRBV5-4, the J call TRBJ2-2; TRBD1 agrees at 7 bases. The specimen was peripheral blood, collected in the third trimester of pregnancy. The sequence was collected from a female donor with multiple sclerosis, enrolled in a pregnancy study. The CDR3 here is CASSLQGPTGELFF. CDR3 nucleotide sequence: TGTGCCAGCAGTCTACAGGGGCCCACCGGGGAGCTGTTTTTT.